This T cell receptor (beta chain) was identified in a study of blood T cell repertoires in COVID-19. Study context: The samples span acute and convalescent COVID-19 from the United States, Italy and Spain. T cells, B-cell-depleted T cells, or PBMCs supplied cDNA or gDNA.

The length of the CDR3 is 17 residues. Unmatched junction bases numbered 11, after V lost 3 bases and J lost 5 bases. The V gene's germline CDR1 is SGHRS and CDR2 YFSETQ. Per the study methods: Amplifying reference gene primers gave estimates of nucleated cell counts. Assay used: immunoSEQ multiplex PCR; TCRdb lists only in-frame clones, some missing. That table gives V, J and clone size, and the DNA gave D and trimming. The sample carries tens of thousands of clones, about 90% recorded once. The specimen was peripheral blood. The receptor's source is a man in his fifties or sixties with active COVID-19. The chain couples TRBV5-1 to TRBJ2-7, with 13 positions matching TRBD2. CDR3 loop: CASSWGLAGPQADEQYF. CDR3 in DNA: TGCGCCAGCAGCTGGGGACTAGCGGGACCCCAGGCTGACGAGCAGTACTTC.